These 27 T cell receptor beta chains share one sample of origin, sequenced in a study of cytomegalovirus exposure and HLA in healthy donors. Only in-frame clones appear in the TCRdb table, and some are missing; sequencing was by immunoSEQ multiplex PCR. The table lists approximately 270,000 clones, roughly 87% of them singletons. Source material: PBMCs. These receptors all stem from a man younger than 35 in good health and CMV-seropositive.

J is TRBJ2-1 and V is TRBV5-1, with D maybe TRBD2 (6 bases). The germline V gene encodes CDR1 SGHRS and CDR2 YFSETQ. This CDR3 comprises 13 residues. Trimming cost V 4 bases and J 4 bases, with 9 bases left between them. The CDR3 nucleotides are TGCGCCAGCAGCGCCGGGACTTACAATGAGCAGTTCTTC. This gives the protein CASSAGTYNEQFF.

V and J are TRBV28 and TRBJ1-1; D gene ambiguous. Germline assignment: CDR1 MDHEN and CDR2 SYDVKM. This CDR3 has 11 amino acids. V lost 8 bases and J 10 bases, leaving 14 bases between the germline ends. The CDR3, as DNA: TGTGCCAGCGGATCTTGGCGAGGAGCTTTCTTT. Translating it yields CASGSWRGAFF.

J is TRBJ2-7 and V is TRBV6-5, with 11 nucleotides matching TRBD1. Germline V gene sequence: CDR1 MNHEY, CDR2 SVGAGI. V gave up 5 bases and J gave up 6 bases; unmatched junction bases: 6. The CDR3 contains 14 residues. CDR3 coding DNA: TGTGCCAGCAGTCCCGGGACAGGGGGAGGCGAGCAGTACTTC. It specifies CASSPGTGGGEQYF.

This clone was found a few times. The CDR3 nucleotides are TGCAGCGTGTCCAATAGGGCAGGGGCTGGCGGAAATGGCTACACCTTC. Translation gives CSVSNRAGAGGNGYTF. The chain uses TRBV29-1 and TRBJ1-2; maybe TRBD1 (6 bases). Germline CDR1 and CDR2: SQVTM and ANQGSEA. V lost 6 bases to trimming and J lost 6 bases, with 26 bases between them. The CDR3 covers 16 residues.

J is TRBJ2-7 and V is TRBV30, with D unclear. The CDR3 runs to 11 residues. The germline CDR1 and CDR2 sequences are GTSNPN and SVGIG (reference sequence). Trimming stripped 8 bases from V and 0 bases from J, with 8 bases between. The CDR3 DNA is TGTGCCGGGTATAGCTCCTACGAGCAGTACTTC. This sequence encodes CAGYSSYEQYF.

The rearrangement links TRBV15 to TRBJ1-5, with no clear D. V lost 0 bases to trimming and J lost 8 bases, with 11 bases between them. The length of the CDR3 is 14 residues. Germline lookup yields CDR1 LNHNV and CDR2 YYDKDF (reference sequence). DNA of the CDR3: TGTGCCACCAGCAGAGATTCCAGCTTCGAGCCCCAGCATTTT. Its protein is CATSRDSSFEPQHF.

In DNA form, the CDR3 reads TGTGCTAGTGGTTTGGTACTAGCGGGAGGAGGGGAGACCCAGTACTTC. This translates into CASGLVLAGGGETQYF. The rearrangement links TRBV12-5 to TRBJ2-5; TRBD2 aligns across 12 bases. This CDR3 region has 16 residues. Germline V gene lookup returns CDR1 LGHNT and CDR2 FRNRAP. With 0 bases clipped from V and 5 bases from J, the junction kept 4 bases outside the gene matches.

V is TRBV7-6 and J is TRBJ2-1; no definite D call. The CDR3 is 15 residues long. The V and J ends lost 0 bases and 2 bases respectively, with 8 bases between them. Germline values: CDR1 SGHVS, CDR2 FNYEAQ. This chain's CDR3 is CASSLAVGTYNEQFF. CDR3 DNA sequence: TGTGCCAGCAGCTTAGCTGTTGGGACCTACAATGAGCAGTTCTTC.

The CDR3 protein is CASSEGYNEQFF. In DNA, the CDR3 is TGTGCCAGCAGTGAAGGGTACAATGAGCAGTTCTTC. This chain uses TRBV25-1 with TRBJ2-1; D remains unclear. The V end was cut by 2 bases, the J end by 4 bases, with 3 bases between. This CDR3 region has 12 residues. Germline V lookup: CDR1 MGHDK, CDR2 SYGVNS.

This chain uses TRBV5-1 with TRBJ1-5, with TRBD1 as a possible D gene (5 bases). Germline lookup yields CDR1 SGHRS and CDR2 YFSETQ. This CDR3 is built from 13 residues. V gave up 1 base and J gave up 7 bases, with 9 bases separating them. The CDR3 region is CASSLSGRQPQHF. CDR3 nucleotides: TGCGCCAGCAGCTTGTCGGGGCGACAGCCCCAGCATTTT.

This chain connects TRBV5-1 to TRBJ1-2; 7 bases agree with TRBD1. The CDR3 is 14 residues long. Germline lookup yields CDR1 SGHRS and CDR2 YFSETQ. J gave up 3 bases and V 2 bases, and 4 bases lay outside the gene matches. Here the CDR3 reads CASSLGTEYYGYTF. The DNA of the CDR3 is TGCGCCAGCAGCTTAGGGACAGAATACTATGGCTACACCTTC.

The CDR3 region is CASSPPPGLAGRDTQYF. The CDR3 bases are TGTGCCAGCAGCCCTCCCCCGGGACTAGCGGGAAGGGATACGCAGTATTTT. J is TRBJ2-3 and V is TRBV5-6; the match to TRBD2 covers 13 bases. Germline CDR1 reads SGHDT; CDR2 reads YYEEEE. CDR3 size: 17 residues. Trimming at V came to 4 bases and at J to 6 bases, leaving 11 bases not matched to a gene.

This clone was observed a single time. The chain links TRBV7-6 to TRBJ2-7; D is unresolved. Germline CDR1 SGHVS, CDR2 FNYEAQ. Trimming stripped 4 bases from V and 1 base from J, with 8 bases between. The CDR3 is made up of 13 amino acids. The DNA of the CDR3 is TGTGCCAGCAGCTATGACATTTCCTACGAGCAGTACTTC. The encoded protein is CASSYDISYEQYF.

This chain connects TRBV11-2 to TRBJ2-7, with D perhaps given as TRBD1 or TRBD2 (5 bases each). V was shortened by 1 base and J by 5 bases, with 12 bases between the two germline ends. CDR3 length equals 14 residues. CDR1 and CDR2 from the germline V gene are SGHAT and FQNNGV. CDR3 nucleotides: TGTGCCAGCAGCTTAGGGGGGAATACCCACGAGCAGTACTTC. Amino acids: CASSLGGNTHEQYF.

This chain uses TRBV9 with TRBJ2-3; D ambiguous. V lost 3 bases and J lost 3, with 17 bases in between. The CDR3 is made up of 16 amino acids. The germline CDR1 and CDR2 sequences are SGDLS and YYNGEE. In DNA, the CDR3 is TGTGCCAGCAGCGAGCTTGTTTCCCCCCCGACAGATACGCAGTATTTT. Its protein product is CASSELVSPPTDTQYF.

This rearrangement joins TRBV5-1 to TRBJ2-1, with TRBD1 identical over 10 bases. CDR3 length: 16 amino acids. The germline V gene has CDR1 SGHRS and CDR2 YFSETQ. The V and J ends lost 6 bases and 2 bases, in that order; junction bases with no gene match: 8. This CDR3 is CASNRLGTGAYNEQFF. In DNA, the CDR3 is TGCGCCAGCAATAGGTTGGGGACAGGGGCCTACAATGAGCAGTTCTTC.

The chain links TRBV9 to TRBJ2-3; D tentatively fits TRBD1 or TRBD2 (5 bases each). Trimming shortened V by 4 bases and J by 1 base, and 10 bases separated the two germline ends. Looked up from germline, CDR1 is SGDLS and CDR2 is YYNGEE. CDR3 length: 14 residues. The CDR3 DNA sequence: TGTGCCAGCAGCCTCCGGGACGGCACAGATACGCAGTATTTT. This gives the protein CASSLRDGTDTQYF.

The rearrangement uses TRBV27 and TRBJ2-1, with TRBD2 identical over 8 bases. The CDR3 has 14 amino acids. The trim removed 2 bases at V and 7 bases at J, leaving 4 bases unmatched. In germline, CDR1 is MNHEY, CDR2 SMNVEV (reference sequence). CDR3 loop: CASSLRGLANEQFF. The CDR3 DNA reads as TGTGCCAGCAGTTTACGTGGACTAGCAAATGAGCAGTTCTTC.

CDR3 in amino acids: CASSLDWGIQYF. The CDR3 bases are TGTGCCAGCAGCTTGGATTGGGGCATTCAGTACTTC. The chain carries TRBV5-4 and TRBJ2-4, with D hard to call. Germline CDR1 reads SGHNT; CDR2 reads YYREEE (reference sequence). The CDR3 loop spans 12 amino acids. The germline V and J ends were trimmed by 0 bases and 9 bases, with 7 bases remaining between them. The whole variable domain, remainder taken from reference TRBV5-4 and TRBJ2-4, is ETGVTQSPTHLIKTRGQQVTLRCSSQSGHNTVSWYQQALGQGPQFIFQYYREEENGRGNFPPRFSGLQFPNYSSELNVNALELDDSALYLCASSLDWGIQYFGAGTRLSVL.

This rearrangement joins TRBV2 to TRBJ2-1; D gene uncertain. Trimming took 8 bases from V and 4 from J, leaving 15 bases between them. This CDR3 has 14 residues. Germline V lookup: CDR1 SNHLY, CDR2 FYNNEI. The chain's CDR3 is CASWTEIEYNEQFF. CDR3 nucleotides: TGTGCCAGCTGGACGGAGATAGAATACAATGAGCAGTTCTTC.

This rearrangement joins TRBV6-5 to TRBJ1-2; TRBD1 might be the D (5 bases). The CDR3 contains 15 residues. The V end was cut by 1 base, the J end by 7 bases, with 16 bases between. Germline assignment: CDR1 MNHEY and CDR2 SVGAGI. CDR3 sequence (DNA): TGTGCCAGCAGTTACTTCGGTGACAGCCCTTTTGGCTACACCTTC. Amino acids: CASSYFGDSPFGYTF.

The chain uses TRBV2 and TRBJ1-5, with D hard to call. Germline assignment: CDR1 SNHLY and CDR2 FYNNEI. The CDR3 has 14 residues. The germline V and J ends were trimmed by 0 bases and 4 bases, with 7 bases remaining between them. The CDR3 DNA is TGTGCCAGCAGTGAAGCGCTGGGTAATCAGCCCCAGCATTTT. It is translated as CASSEALGNQPQHF.

This chain uses TRBV28 with TRBJ1-1; D perhaps matches TRBD1 (5 bases). V gave up 7 bases and J gave up 5 bases, with 11 bases separating them. The germline CDR1 and CDR2 sequences are MDHEN and SYDVKM. The CDR3 covers 12 residues. The DNA for the CDR3 is TGTGCCAGCACCCTGGAGGGGACTGAAGCTTTCTTT. Translation gives CASTLEGTEAFF.

J is TRBJ2-1 and V is TRBV2; 10 positions agree with TRBD1. CDR1 SNHLY and CDR2 FYNNEI come from the germline V gene. The CDR3 has 16 amino acids. With V trimmed by 5 bases and J by 6 bases, 10 bases remained unmatched. CDR3 in DNA: TGTGCCAGCAGTCTAGTCCAAAGGACAGGGGGCAATGAGCAGTTCTTC. It translates to CASSLVQRTGGNEQFF.

The V and J genes are TRBV9 and TRBJ1-2; 8 bases match TRBD1. CDR1 is SGDLS and CDR2 is YYNGEE in the germline V gene. The CDR3 consists of 14 residues. The V and J ends lost 4 bases and 4 bases, in that order; junction bases with no gene match: 6. The CDR3 sequence: CASSPGTGIYGYTF. CDR3 in DNA: TGTGCCAGCAGCCCTGGGACAGGAATCTATGGCTACACCTTC.

The chain links TRBV27 to TRBJ2-3, with 11 positions matching TRBD2. Looked up from germline, CDR1 is MNHEY and CDR2 is SMNVEV (reference sequence). This CDR3 is 18 amino acids long. V trimming: 8 bases; J trimming: 3 bases; junction bases outside the gene matches: 16. Here the CDR3 reads CASRATSGSGLLTDTQYF. The CDR3 DNA is TGTGCCAGCCGCGCAACTAGCGGGAGTGGTCTTCTAACAGATACGCAGTATTTT.

The rearrangement uses TRBV6-1 and TRBJ2-6, with D perhaps TRBD1 (6 bases). The CDR3 totals 15 residues. Trimming took 4 bases from V and 2 from J, leaving 9 bases between them. Germline CDR1 reads MNHNS; CDR2 reads SASEGT. CDR3 bases: TGTGCCAGCAGTGTTACAGGGCCTGGGGCCAACGTCCTGACTTTC. Translated: CASSVTGPGANVLTF.